The rows below give T cell receptor beta chains drawn from one sample of a study of blood T cell repertoires in COVID-19. The assay was immunoSEQ multiplex PCR, and TCRdb's table has in-frame clones only and misses some. The table records around 120,000 clones, 75% to 90% of them present only once. Sample: peripheral blood. Every receptor here comes from a woman aged 80 or over with acute or convalescent COVID-19. Each CDR3 is given with its conserved first and last residue. D genes are given only for firm matches. Rows give clone size only sometimes, using once, few, many, or a class for an expanded clone.

d_call,v_call,j_call,clone_size,cdr3_aa,cdr3_nt
TRBD1,TRBV12-5,TRBJ1-5,NA,CASGQGQPHQPQHF,TGTGCTAGTGGCCAGGGACAGCCTCATCAGCCCCAGCATTTT
TRBD2,TRBV19,TRBJ2-1,NA,CASTHRGLAGGRSYNEQFF,TGTGCCAGTACCCACCGGGGACTAGCGGGGGGGCGCTCCTACAATGAGCAGTTCTTC
NA,TRBV27,TRBJ1-2,NA,CASSSQAGGYTF,TGTGCCAGCAGTTCCCAAGCGGGTGGCTACACCTTC
NA,TRBV9,TRBJ2-3,NA,CASSVGVADTQYF,TGTGCCAGCAGCGTCGGAGTCGCAGATACGCAGTATTTT
TRBD2,TRBV2,TRBJ2-7,NA,CASKLRGVYEQYF,TGTGCCAGCAAGCTCCGGGGGGTATACGAGCAGTACTTC
TRBD1,TRBV9,TRBJ2-2,NA,CASQGQGNTGELFF,TGTGCCAGCCAGGGACAGGGGAACACCGGGGAGCTGTTTTTT
TRBD2,TRBV11-2,TRBJ2-5,NA,CASSPGLAAQETQYF,TGTGCCAGCAGCCCCGGACTAGCCGCCCAAGAGACCCAGTACTTC
NA,TRBV20-1,TRBJ2-3,NA,CSASVGSGRTDTQYF,TGCAGTGCTAGTGTGGGGTCAGGGAGGACAGATACGCAGTATTTT
NA,TRBV3-1/TRBV3-2,TRBJ2-7,NA,CASSQAPQLAASSYEQYF,TGTGCCAGCAGCCAAGCGCCCCAACTAGCCGCAAGCTCCTACGAGCAGTACTTC
NA,TRBV29-1,TRBJ1-4,NA,CSVRFSANEKLFF,TGCAGCGTACGCTTCAGCGCTAATGAAAAACTGTTTTTT
TRBD2,TRBV27,TRBJ2-1,NA,CATERGSGGAEQFF,TGTGCCACCGAAAGGGGTAGCGGGGGGGCTGAGCAGTTCTTC
NA,TRBV3-1/TRBV3-2,TRBJ1-1,NA,CASSPGGIGNTEAFF,TGTGCCAGCAGCCCAGGCGGGATCGGTAACACTGAAGCTTTCTTT
NA,TRBV9,TRBJ1-2,once,CASSVAGFGYGYTF,TGTGCCAGCAGCGTAGCGGGTTTTGGCTATGGCTACACCTTC
NA,TRBV27,TRBJ2-7,NA,CASRPGNLYEQYF,TGTGCCAGCAGGCCCGGGAACCTGTACGAGCAGTACTTC
TRBD1,TRBV4-1,TRBJ2-2,NA,CASSPLTGGTGELFF,TGCGCCAGCAGCCCCTTGACAGGGGGCACCGGGGAGCTGTTTTTT